This record concerns one TCR beta chain sequence. The clone's antigen remains unknown. The record has no base qualities; no much larger clone is one base away. TCRbeta CDR3 regions were amplified from genomic DNA by means of the immunoSEQ Assay, a bias-controlled multiplex PCR. Regarding the original processing steps: The number of nucleated cells in each sample was estimated from the amplification of reference gene primers within the assay. To quantify the absolute abundance of each unique TCRbeta CDR3 rearrangement, sequence reads were collapsed and filtered. For each sample, productive Simpson clonality was calculated as the square root of Simpson's diversity index across productive rearrangements. TCRdb retrieved this table from immuneACCESS and kept in-frame rearrangements only. Not all clones are present; in checked studies, unresolved V genes account for under half, and no reason is known for the remainder. V and J calls and clone size come straight from that table; D and trimming were deduced from the DNA. This sample lists about 62,000 clones; about nine tenths were detected once. The ten top clones hold under 1.5% of the sample.

Looking up the germline V gene yields CDR1 ENHRY and CDR2 SYGVKD. There are 12 amino acids in the CDR3, from cysteine to phenylalanine inclusive. This entry keeps only the CDR3 DNA: 36 bases, framed from base 1. A distance of 9 bases separates the germline ends of V and J, which lose 10 bases and 3 bases respectively. The data belong to a study of blood T cell repertoires in COVID-19 (dated by TCRdb to the early 2020s). Some background on the complete study: The collaborator samples originated in the United States, Italy and Spain and spanned the acute and convalescent phases of COVID-19. Samples came from the ongoing ImmuneRACE study (first 160 participants) plus 1,254 subjects from 6 global collaborators. Where available, HLA class I and class II types were taken from metadata supplied by the sample provider and were not determined by assay-based typing. The repertoires were released in a freely available public database meant as a resource for research on the immune response to SARS-CoV-2. Subjects who had been exposed to COVID-19, were actively infected with it, or had recovered from it provided the deeply sampled blood TCRbeta repertoires that made up the dataset. Nearly every sample came with metadata listing a de-identified subject ID, COVID-19 status, age in years and sex. The prospective study material was composed of cDNA or gDNA derived from T cells, B-cell-depleted T cells, or PBMCs.

Paper-wide results and their limitations: The quantity of clinical and demographic metadata differed by source and by participant and was supplied without curation.

Whole blood was collected in K2EDTA tubes by collaborating institutions according to the institutions' own protocols. For TCRbeta analysis, collaborators shipped samples in one of three forms: frozen whole blood, isolated PBMCs, or DNA extracted from either of those sample types. Material: peripheral blood. The origin of this receptor is a woman aged 80 or over with acute or convalescent COVID-19. The V and J genes are TRBV10-3 and TRBJ2-2; no confident D gene assignment can be made. The nucleotide sequence is TGTGCCACCGAATTAGACACCGGGGAGCTGTTTTTT. Translated, this is CATELDTGELFF.